These 27 T cell receptor beta chains were sequenced from one sample in a study of human T cells and chemical hapten exposure. The time point here: patch test 2, 6 weeks after DPC sensitization. The treatment is: therapeutic diphenylcyclopropenone sensitization with weekly scalp DPC. TCRdb itself ran the RACE reads through MiXCR, one entry per CDR3 protein. The profile shows roughly 30,000 distinct CDR3 sequences, over 9% of them singletons. The specimen comprised whole blood, sampled in connection with sensitization to the hapten diphenylcyclopropenone (DPC). The receptors originated from a man younger than 45 with alopecia areata. Some clones in this sample may be carry-over from other donors' samples.

This clonotype was observed many times. The chain carries TRBV10-3 and TRBJ2-1; D unclear. The CDR3 consists of 15 residues. Trimming cost V 4 bases and J 5 bases, with 15 bases left between them. Looked up from germline, CDR1 is ENHRY and CDR2 is SYGVKD. CDR3 in DNA: TGTGCCATCAGTGGGTACGGTAAAGAGAACAATGAGCAGTTCTTC. Amino acids: CAISGYGKENNEQFF.

This clonotype was picked up a small number of times. The CDR3 bases are TGTGCCAGCACCGACGACAGGGGAAAGACCGGGGAGCTGTTTTTT. It translates to CASTDDRGKTGELFF. V is TRBV6-2 or TRBV6-3 and J is TRBJ2-2; TRBD1 agrees at 8 bases. Trimming cost V 7 bases and J 5 bases; bases outside gene matches: 9. The CDR3 covers 15 residues. Per germline, CDR1 MNHEY and CDR2 SVGEGT.

This clonotype was seen many times. The V call is TRBV29-1, the J call TRBJ1-1; maybe TRBD1 (5 bases). The CDR3 extends over 11 amino acids. From germline, CDR1 is SQVTM and CDR2 ANQGSEA. V shed 8 bases and J shed 3 bases, with 10 bases lying between them. The CDR3 reads CSSGGDTEAFF. CDR3 nucleotide sequence: TGCAGCTCCGGGGGTGACACTGAAGCTTTCTTT.

The rearrangement uses TRBV24-1 and TRBJ2-1, with D possibly TRBD1 on 5 matching bases. This CDR3 comprises 12 residues. V lost 4 bases and J 10 bases, leaving 10 bases between the germline ends. Germline V CDR1 and CDR2: KGHDR, SFDVKD. CDR3: CATSEGRQEQFF. CDR3 nucleotides: TGTGCCACCAGTGAGGGTCGACAGGAGCAGTTCTTC.

This sequence joins TRBV6-2 or TRBV6-3 and TRBJ1-2, with D perhaps TRBD1 (5 bases). With 4 bases removed from V and 4 bases from J, the gap between germline ends came to 16 bases. The CDR3 runs 15 residues. Germline V gives CDR1 MNHEY, CDR2 SVGEGT. The CDR3, as DNA: TGTGCCAGCAGTTCCCAGTGGGACGATCTCTATGGCTACACCTTC. As protein: CASSSQWDDLYGYTF.

The table lists this clonotype with a few counts. The rearrangement links TRBV6-6 to TRBJ1-5, with D possibly TRBD1 on 5 matching bases. Germline V gene sequence: CDR1 MNHNY, CDR2 SVGAGI (reference sequence). This CDR3 spans 13 amino acids. V dropped 7 bases and J dropped 7 bases, with 14 bases sitting between them. DNA for the CDR3: TGTGCCAGCAACCCCTGGGGGGACCAGCCCCAGCATTTT. Translation gives CASNPWGDQPQHF.

The table lists this clonotype with a few counts. The J gene is TRBJ1-3, the V gene TRBV29-1; D gene ambiguous. Per germline, CDR1 SQVTM and CDR2 ANQGSEA. This CDR3 spans 14 amino acids. Trimming stripped 4 bases from V and 0 bases from J, with 10 bases between. The CDR3 sequence: CSVVRRNSGNTIYF. The CDR3 DNA reads TGCAGCGTTGTAAGAAGAAACTCTGGAAACACCATATATTTT.

This clonotype has just a few counts. The chain's CDR3 is CASSLGTDNSPLHF. The CDR3 nucleotides are TGTGCCAGCTCCCTCGGGACAGATAATTCACCCCTCCACTTT. V usage is TRBV18 and J usage is TRBJ1-6; 7 bases are shared with TRBD1. The J segment lost 5 bases and the V segment lost 6 bases, leaving 4 bases of the junction unmatched. The CDR3 consists of 14 residues. Germline CDR1 and CDR2: KGHSH and LQKENI.

In its sample, this clonotype is medium-sized. V usage is TRBV24-1 and J usage is TRBJ2-2; D unclear. Trimming stripped 0 bases from V and 3 bases from J, with 4 bases between. The CDR3 is made up of 14 amino acids. In germline, CDR1 is KGHDR, CDR2 SFDVKD. The CDR3, as DNA: TGTGCCACCAGTGATTTGACTGACACCGGGGAGCTGTTTTTT. Protein product: CATSDLTDTGELFF.

This clonotype was detected many times. The chain combines TRBV2 with TRBJ2-3; D is perhaps TRBD2 (6 bases). V lost 9 bases, J lost 0 bases, and 16 bases lay in between. CDR3 length: 15 amino acids. CDR1 SNHLY and CDR2 FYNNEI come from the germline V gene. The CDR3 spells CASEPGAESTDTQYF. DNA for the CDR3: TGTGCCAGTGAGCCGGGAGCAGAGAGCACAGATACGCAGTATTTT.

There are many counts of this clonotype. The chain joins TRBV4-3 to TRBJ1-1; D call uncertain. In germline, CDR1 is LGHNA, CDR2 YSLEER. Deletions cut 0 bases from V and 2 bases from J, with 10 bases between. The CDR3 has 15 residues. The CDR3 reads CASSQDEDRNTEAFF. CDR3 nucleotide sequence: TGCGCCAGCAGCCAAGACGAGGATCGAAACACTGAAGCTTTCTTT.

The V gene is TRBV27, the J gene TRBJ1-1; D is unresolved. CDR1 MNHEY and CDR2 SMNVEV come from the germline V gene (reference sequence). This CDR3 is 14 amino acids long. Between the trimmed V and J ends, which lost 3 bases and 4 bases, there was a span of 12 bases. This chain's CDR3 is CASSLRHEGTEAFF. CDR3 DNA: TGTGCCAGCAGTTTGAGGCATGAGGGCACTGAAGCTTTCTTT.

The chain links TRBV4-1 to TRBJ1-5; a possible D gene is TRBD1 (5 bases). The CDR3 runs to 17 residues. Germline assignment: CDR1 MGHRA and CDR2 YSYEKL. V was shortened by 1 base and J by 2 bases, with 15 bases between the two germline ends. This CDR3 is CASSQGERGVGNQPQHF. The CDR3 DNA sequence: TGCGCCAGCAGCCAAGGAGAAAGGGGAGTGGGCAATCAGCCCCAGCATTTT.

This clonotype was detected once. The chain carries TRBV3-1 and TRBJ1-5; a weak D match, TRBD1 (5 bases). V was pared by 1 base and J by 6 bases, with 13 bases between. The CDR3 runs 15 residues. Germline CDR1 LGHDT, CDR2 YNNKEL (reference sequence). CDR3 protein: CASSQGSGQGQPQHF. CDR3 nucleotides: TGTGCCAGCAGCCAAGGATCTGGGCAGGGTCAGCCCCAGCATTTT.

This clonotype was found many times. This chain uses TRBV12-3 or TRBV12-4 with TRBJ2-2, with TRBD1 as a possible D gene (5 bases). The CDR3 sequence is 15 residues long. The V and J ends lost 5 bases and 8 bases respectively, with 18 bases between them. The CDR3 region is CASSIGVALGGELFF. The CDR3 coding sequence is TGTGCCAGCAGTATAGGGGTAGCCCTCGGGGGGGAGCTGTTTTTT.

The sample holds many counts of this clonotype. The gene calls are TRBV10-3 and TRBJ2-7, with 13 bases matching TRBD2. The CDR3 runs to 14 residues. With V trimmed by 6 bases and J by 5 bases, 4 bases remained unmatched. Germline-derived CDR1 and CDR2 are ENHRY and SYGVKD. The CDR3 loop is CAISQLAGGDEQYF. DNA for the CDR3: TGTGCCATCAGCCAACTAGCGGGAGGGGACGAGCAGTACTTC.

In this sample, this clonotype is medium-sized (0.01 to 0.1%). The rearrangement uses TRBV7-9 and TRBJ1-1, with TRBD1 as a possible D gene (6 bases). V shed 1 base and J shed 5 bases, with 14 bases lying between them. The V gene's germline CDR1 is SEHNR and CDR2 FQNEAQ (reference sequence). The CDR3 consists of 15 residues. CDR3 loop: CASSLEGVRGTEAFF. The CDR3, as DNA: TGTGCCAGCAGCTTAGAGGGCGTCAGGGGAACTGAAGCTTTCTTT.

This clonotype showed up many times. V is TRBV29-1 and J is TRBJ1-1, with unresolved D. Germline V CDR1 and CDR2: SQVTM, ANQGSEA. This CDR3 has 14 residues. CDR3 in amino acids: CSTRRAERSTEAFF. CDR3 bases: TGCAGTACGAGACGTGCCGAGAGGAGCACTGAAGCTTTCTTT.

Only a few counts were recorded for this clonotype. The J gene is TRBJ2-5, the V gene TRBV10-2, with 10 bases matching TRBD2. The CDR3 contains 17 residues. J was trimmed by 1 base and V by 0 bases; bases with no gene match: 5. Germline lookup yields CDR1 WSHSY and CDR2 SAAADI. The CDR3 DNA is TGCGCCAGCAGTGAGTCGGCTAGCGGGGGACCCCAAGAGACCCAGTACTTC. Translation gives CASSESASGGPQETQYF.

This clonotype was counted a few times. V usage is TRBV5-5 and J usage is TRBJ2-2; D is undetermined. This CDR3 is 14 amino acids long. Germline V lookup: CDR1 SGHKS, CDR2 YYEKEE (reference sequence). Trimming shortened V by 0 bases and J by 2 bases, and 5 bases separated the two germline ends. As DNA, the CDR3 is TGTGCCAGCAGCTTGGACCCAAACACCGGGGAGCTGTTTTTT. Translated: CASSLDPNTGELFF.

This clonotype occurred many times. The chain carries TRBV13 and TRBJ2-3, with D tentatively TRBD2 (6 bases). The length of the CDR3 is 14 residues. Trimming removed 8 bases from V and 0 bases from J, with 12 bases in between. CDR1 is PRHDT, CDR2 FYEKMQ, per germline (reference sequence). The CDR3 region is CASGGGTSTDTQYF. The CDR3 DNA sequence: TGTGCCAGCGGAGGCGGGACGAGCACAGATACGCAGTATTTT. The full variable domain, with the rest looked up from reference TRBV13 and TRBJ2-3, is AAGVIQSPRHLIKEKRETATLKCYPIPRHDTVYWYQQGPGQDPQFLISFYEKMQSDKGSIPDRFSAQQFSDYHSELNMSSLELGDSALYFCASGGGTSTDTQYFGPGTRLTVL.

This clonotype was observed at least ten times. CDR3 DNA: TGTGCCAGCAGTTACTCTGGCAGAAACCTGAACACTGAAGCTTTCTTT. Its protein is CASSYSGRNLNTEAFF. The V call is TRBV6-2 or TRBV6-3, the J call TRBJ1-1, with D uncertain. The CDR3 spans 16 residues. V lost 0 bases, J lost 0 bases, and 11 bases lay in between. Per germline, CDR1 MNHEY and CDR2 SVGEGT.

The chain joins TRBV6-6 to TRBJ1-5; unclear D gene. The V end was cut by 2 bases, the J end by 1 base, with 6 bases between. The CDR3 has 14 residues. The germline V gene encodes CDR1 MNHNY and CDR2 SVGAGI (reference sequence). CDR3 DNA sequence: TGTGCCAGCAGTTACCCGGGGAGCAATCAGCCCCAGCATTTT. Translation gives CASSYPGSNQPQHF.

This clonotype was found a few times. V and J are TRBV12-3 or TRBV12-4 and TRBJ1-1, with 7 bases aligning to TRBD1. V gave up 5 bases and J gave up 2 bases; unmatched junction bases: 5. The CDR3 contains 14 residues. The CDR3 bases are TGTGCCAGCAGTCCTGGGACAGTAAACACTGAAGCTTTCTTT. Protein sequence: CASSPGTVNTEAFF.

The J gene is TRBJ2-7, the V gene TRBV18, with 13 bases identical to TRBD2. Germline values: CDR1 KGHSH, CDR2 LQKENI. The CDR3 is 15 residues long. J was trimmed by 2 bases and V by 3 bases; bases with no gene match: 1. The CDR3 DNA is TGTGCCAGCTCACCGGGACTAGCGGGACCCTACGAGCAGTACTTC. Its protein is CASSPGLAGPYEQYF.

This clonotype was recorded at least ten times. The chain combines TRBV20-1 with TRBJ2-3; 10 bases align to TRBD2. CDR1 DFQATT and CDR2 SNEGSKA come from the germline V gene (reference sequence). The CDR3 extends over 14 amino acids. V gave up 6 bases and J gave up 5 bases; unmatched junction bases: 8. The CDR3 coding sequence is TGCAGTGCAATACTAGCGGGGCCCCGAGATACGCAGTATTTT. Residues: CSAILAGPRDTQYF.

At least ten counts were recorded for this clonotype. V gene TRBV18 combines with J gene TRBJ1-2, with D uncertain. This CDR3 spans 15 amino acids. V lost 1 base and J 0 bases, leaving 9 bases between the germline ends. Germline V gene data show CDR1 as KGHSH and CDR2 as LQKENI. CDR3 in DNA: TGTGCCAGCTCACCACAGGGAAATACTAACTATGGCTACACCTTC. This translates into CASSPQGNTNYGYTF.